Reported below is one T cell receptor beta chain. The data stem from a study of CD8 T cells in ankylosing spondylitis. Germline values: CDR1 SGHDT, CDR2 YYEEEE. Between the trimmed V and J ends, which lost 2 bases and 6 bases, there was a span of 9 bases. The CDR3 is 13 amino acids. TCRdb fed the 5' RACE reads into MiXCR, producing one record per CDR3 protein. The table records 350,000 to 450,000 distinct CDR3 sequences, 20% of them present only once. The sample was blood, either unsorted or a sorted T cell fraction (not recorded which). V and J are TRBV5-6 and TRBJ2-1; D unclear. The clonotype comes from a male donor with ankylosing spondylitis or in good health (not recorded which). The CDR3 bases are TGTGCCAGCAGCTTTGCGTCCAGCAATGAGCAGTTCTTC. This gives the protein CASSFASSNEQFF.